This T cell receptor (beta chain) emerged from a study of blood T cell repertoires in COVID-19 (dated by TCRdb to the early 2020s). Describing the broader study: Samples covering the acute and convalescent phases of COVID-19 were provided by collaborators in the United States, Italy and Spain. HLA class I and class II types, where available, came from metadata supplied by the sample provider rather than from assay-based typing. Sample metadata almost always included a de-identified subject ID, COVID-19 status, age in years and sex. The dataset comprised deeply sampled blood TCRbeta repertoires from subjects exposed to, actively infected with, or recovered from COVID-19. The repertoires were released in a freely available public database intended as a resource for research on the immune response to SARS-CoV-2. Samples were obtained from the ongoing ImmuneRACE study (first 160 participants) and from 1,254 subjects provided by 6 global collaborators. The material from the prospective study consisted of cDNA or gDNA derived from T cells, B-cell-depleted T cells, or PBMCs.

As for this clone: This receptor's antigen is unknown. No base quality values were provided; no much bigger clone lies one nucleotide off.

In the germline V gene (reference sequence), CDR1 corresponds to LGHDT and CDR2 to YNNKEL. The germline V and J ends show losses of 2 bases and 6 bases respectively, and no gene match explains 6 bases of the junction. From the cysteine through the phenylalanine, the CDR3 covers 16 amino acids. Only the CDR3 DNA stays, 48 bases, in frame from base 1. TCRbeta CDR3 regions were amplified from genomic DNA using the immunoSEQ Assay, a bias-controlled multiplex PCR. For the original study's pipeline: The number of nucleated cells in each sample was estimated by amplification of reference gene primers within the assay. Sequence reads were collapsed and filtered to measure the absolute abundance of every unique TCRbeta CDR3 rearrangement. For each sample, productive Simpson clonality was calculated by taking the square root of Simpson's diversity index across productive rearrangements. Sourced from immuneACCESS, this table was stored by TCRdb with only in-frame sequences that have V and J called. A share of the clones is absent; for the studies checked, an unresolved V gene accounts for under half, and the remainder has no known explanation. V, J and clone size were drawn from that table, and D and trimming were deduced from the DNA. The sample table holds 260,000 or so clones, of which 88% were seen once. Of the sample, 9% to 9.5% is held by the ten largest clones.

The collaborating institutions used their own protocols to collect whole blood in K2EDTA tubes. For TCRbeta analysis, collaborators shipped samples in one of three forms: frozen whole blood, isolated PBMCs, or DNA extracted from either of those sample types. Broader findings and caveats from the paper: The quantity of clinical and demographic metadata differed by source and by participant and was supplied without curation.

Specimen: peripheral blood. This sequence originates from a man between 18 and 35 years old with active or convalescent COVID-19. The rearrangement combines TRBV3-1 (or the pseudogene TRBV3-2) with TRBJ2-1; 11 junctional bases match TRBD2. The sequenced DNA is TGTGCCAGCAGCCAACCTTCTAGCGGGGGGATCAATGAGCAGTTCTTC. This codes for CASSQPSSGGINEQFF.